The clone carrying this TCR beta chain came up many times. The library had UMIs added by 3' ligation of an oligonucleotide to TCR cDNA. The data stem from a study of naive and memory T cell subsets. Germline V CDR1 and CDR2: LNHDA, SQIVND (reference sequence). The length of the CDR3 is 12 residues. Trimming left V 4 bases short and J 4 bases short, with 7 bases between. Four PCR rounds used nested alpha and beta constant region primers plus the SP2 primer. TCRdb passed the 5' RACE reads through MiXCR, listing each CDR3 protein once. The table records 60,000 or so distinct CDR3 sequences, roughly 6.7% of them present only once.

This chain joins TRBV19 and TRBJ1-2; possible D gene TRBD1, 5 bases. The sequence was obtained from a male donor in good health. As DNA, the CDR3 is TGTGCCAGTAGTAACACAGGCTATGGCTACACCTTC. This codes for CASSNTGYGYTF.